One and the same sample provided the 25 T cell receptor beta chains below, sequenced in a study of OX40 agonist ivuxolimab in advanced cancers. Data came from immunoSEQ multiplex PCR; TCRdb stores just in-frame clones and leaves some out. The sample consists of tens of thousands of clones, 90% of them appearing once. Specimen: CD4+ or CD8+ T cells sorted from blood, collected in a trial of the OX40 agonist ivuxolimab. The receptors stem from an adult with an advanced solid tumor such as melanoma, head and neck, liver or kidney cancer.

Concerning this clone: In the same sample, other DNA sequences code for this CDR3. The chain employs TRBV6-5 and TRBJ2-3, with D unclear. Germline V gene data show CDR1 as MNHEY and CDR2 as SVGAGI. The CDR3 sequence is 12 residues long. V gave up 4 bases and J gave up 3 bases, with 5 bases separating them. CDR3 amino acids: CASSSRTDTQYF. The CDR3 DNA follows: TGTGCCAGCAGTTCCCGGACAGATACGCAGTATTTT.

The V and J genes are TRBV19 and TRBJ2-3, with a weak D call TRBD1 (8 bases). Trimming stripped 8 bases from V and 8 bases from J, with 23 bases between. Germline V gene sequence: CDR1 LNHDA, CDR2 SQIVND (reference sequence). The CDR3 runs to 15 residues. CDR3 residues: CASGGDRPPFGTQYF. In DNA, the CDR3 is TGTGCCAGTGGGGGGGACAGGCCCCCATTTGGTACGCAGTATTTT.

The V call is TRBV28, the J call TRBJ1-1; D is unresolved. V lost 6 bases, J lost 4 bases, and 15 bases lay in between. Germline V gives CDR1 MDHEN, CDR2 SYDVKM. The CDR3 runs to 14 residues. The CDR3 DNA follows: TGTGCCAGCAGGCTCCGGAGACCCGGCACTGAAGCTTTCTTT. It yields the protein CASRLRRPGTEAFF.

This clone was seen a single time. The V and J genes are TRBV29-1 and TRBJ2-7, with D possibly being TRBD1 or TRBD2 (5 bases each). CDR3 length equals 13 residues. Germline V lookup: CDR1 SQVTM, CDR2 ANQGSEA. The V end lost 2 bases, the J end lost 1 base, and 9 bases lay between the germline ends. The CDR3 sequence: CSVERDQSYEQYF. The CDR3 nucleotides read TGCAGCGTTGAAAGGGACCAGTCCTACGAGCAGTACTTC.

V is TRBV6-6 and J is TRBJ2-7, with D perhaps TRBD1 (6 bases). Trimming cost V 9 bases and J 1 base, with 13 bases left between them. CDR1 MNHNY and CDR2 SVGAGI come from the germline V gene (reference sequence). This CDR3 region has 13 residues. The CDR3 sequence: CASYRANSYEQYF. For the CDR3, the DNA is TGTGCCAGTTACAGGGCCAATTCCTACGAGCAGTACTTC.

The chain uses TRBV2 and TRBJ1-5, with D hard to call. The CDR3 runs to 14 residues. Per the germline V gene, CDR1 is SNHLY and CDR2 is FYNNEI. The V end was cut by 2 bases, the J end by 6 bases, with 11 bases between. CDR3 in amino acids: CASSERRVFQPQHF. CDR3 bases: TGTGCCAGCAGTGAACGGAGGGTTTTTCAGCCCCAGCATTTT.

The genes are TRBV4-1 and TRBJ2-1; 13 bases fit TRBD2. The V and J ends lost 4 bases and 9 bases, in that order; junction bases with no gene match: 6. Germline V lookup: CDR1 MGHRA, CDR2 YSYEKL. The CDR3 totals 15 residues. The chain's CDR3 is CASSLGLAGNGEQFF. For the CDR3, the DNA is TGCGCCAGCAGCCTGGGACTAGCGGGAAACGGTGAGCAGTTCTTC.

The CDR3, as DNA: TGTGCCAGCAGCTTACTGGCCGATCAGCCCCAGCATTTT. This codes for CASSLLADQPQHF. The chain couples TRBV7-2 to TRBJ1-5; D unclear. Trimming removed 2 bases at V and 5 bases at J, with 7 bases between. CDR3 size: 13 residues. The germline CDR1 and CDR2 sequences are SGHTA and FQGNSA.

CDR3 sequence: CASSLVVSLAMNGANVLTF. CDR3 bases: TGCGCCAGCAGCTTGGTCGTTAGTCTGGCCATGAATGGGGCCAACGTCCTGACTTTC. V usage is TRBV5-1 and J usage is TRBJ2-6, with D unclear. Trimming removed 0 bases at V and 3 bases at J, with 19 bases between. Germline V gene sequence: CDR1 SGHRS, CDR2 YFSETQ. The CDR3 sequence is 19 residues long.

This sequence joins TRBV12-5 and TRBJ1-3; D call uncertain. Trimming shortened V by 3 bases and J by 0 bases, and 12 bases separated the two germline ends. The germline gives CDR1 LGHNT, CDR2 FRNRAP. The CDR3 loop spans 16 amino acids. The CDR3 is CASGFSEPGSGNTIYF. CDR3 nucleotide sequence: TGTGCTAGTGGTTTTTCCGAACCCGGCTCTGGAAACACCATATATTTT.

Sample share makes this clone medium-sized (0.01 to 0.1%). This chain links TRBV7-3 with TRBJ2-1, with 10 nucleotides matching TRBD1. The CDR3 runs to 13 residues. V dropped 5 bases and J dropped 10; count of bases not matched to a gene: 5. In germline, CDR1 is SGHTA, CDR2 FQGTGA. The CDR3 is CASSLQDRGEQFF. CDR3 coding DNA: TGTGCCAGCAGCCTTCAGGACAGGGGGGAGCAGTTCTTC.

CDR3 region: CASSPAPARRDGYTF. The CDR3 DNA reads as TGTGCCAGCAGCCCGGCTCCGGCCCGTAGGGATGGCTACACCTTC. This chain connects TRBV5-4 to TRBJ1-2; D uncertain. This CDR3 contains 15 residues. The germline V and J ends were trimmed by 4 bases and 6 bases, with 19 bases remaining between them. Germline CDR1 is SGHNT and CDR2 is YYREEE (reference sequence).

This chain links TRBV9 with TRBJ2-5, with D unclear. This CDR3 spans 14 amino acids. The V end was cut by 0 bases, the J end by 2 bases, with 8 bases between. Germline V lookup: CDR1 SGDLS, CDR2 YYNGEE. CDR3 amino acids: CASSVEPEQETQYF. DNA for the CDR3: TGTGCCAGCAGCGTAGAGCCAGAACAAGAGACCCAGTACTTC.

This clone was seen once. J is TRBJ1-6 and V is TRBV27; D gene uncertain. Trimming pared 8 bases from V and 7 bases from J, leaving 12 bases between. Germline loops: CDR1 MNHEY, CDR2 SMNVEV (reference sequence). The CDR3 loop spans 13 amino acids. The CDR3 nucleotides read TGTGCCAGCGGATCGGAGACAAATTCACCCCTCCACTTT. This encodes CASGSETNSPLHF.

J is TRBJ1-2 and V is TRBV5-4, with D possibly matching TRBD1 (5 bases). Deletions cut 0 bases from V and 2 bases from J, with 14 bases between. The CDR3 covers 16 residues. Looked up from germline, CDR1 is SGHNT and CDR2 is YYREEE (reference sequence). The CDR3 is CASSLEIFPGNYGYTF. For the CDR3, the DNA is TGTGCCAGCAGCTTGGAAATTTTTCCAGGGAACTATGGCTACACCTTC.

V and J are TRBV5-4 and TRBJ2-5, with no clear D. The germline V and J ends were trimmed by 0 bases and 5 bases, with 11 bases remaining between them. Germline V gene data show CDR1 as SGHNT and CDR2 as YYREEE (reference sequence). The CDR3 covers 14 residues. The DNA for the CDR3 is TGTGCCAGCAGCTTGGCTGGGATGGGGGAGACCCAGTACTTC. Protein product: CASSLAGMGETQYF.

The rearrangement links TRBV7-2 to TRBJ2-5; 10 bases are a match to TRBD2. From germline, CDR1 is SGHTA and CDR2 FQGNSA. After removal of 5 bases from V and 5 bases from J, the junction contained 14 bases not matched to a gene. The CDR3 loop spans 17 amino acids. CDR3 residues: CASSPPSALAGVETQYF. CDR3 nucleotides: TGTGCCAGCAGCCCCCCCTCGGCTCTAGCGGGAGTTGAGACCCAGTACTTC.

This rearrangement joins TRBV11-3 to TRBJ2-5; possibly TRBD1 or TRBD2 for D (6 bases each). Trimming took 3 bases from V and 1 from J, leaving 15 bases between them. The CDR3 has 16 residues. Germline V CDR1 and CDR2: SGHNT, YENEEA. DNA of the CDR3: TGTGCCAGCAGCTTCACAGGGTTGGGGGGCCAAGAGACCCAGTACTTC. Its translation: CASSFTGLGGQETQYF.

In this sample, this clone turned up once. The V gene is TRBV29-1, the J gene TRBJ2-7; 8 nucleotides agree with TRBD1. This CDR3 region has 17 residues. CDR1 and CDR2 from the germline V gene are SQVTM and ANQGSEA. V lost 4 bases to trimming and J lost 3 bases; unmatched junction nucleotides: 17. CDR3: CSVGWYRGTYSLYEQYF. CDR3 DNA: TGCAGCGTTGGCTGGTACAGGGGGACTTATTCTCTCTACGAGCAGTACTTC.

V gene TRBV9 combines with J gene TRBJ2-6, with D possibly being TRBD1 (5 bases). V lost 0 bases, J lost 0 bases, and 13 bases lay in between. The CDR3 is 18 amino acids. Germline CDR1 and CDR2: SGDLS and YYNGEE. Here the CDR3 reads CASSVALRGLSGANVLTF. The CDR3 DNA sequence: TGTGCCAGCAGCGTAGCTTTAAGGGGTCTCTCTGGGGCCAACGTCCTGACTTTC. The complete variable domain, with remaining parts taken from reference TRBV9 and TRBJ2-6, reads DSGVTQTPKHLITATGQRVTLRCSPRSGDLSVYWYQQSLDQGLQFLIQYYNGEERAKGNILERFSAQQFPDLHSELNLSSLELGDSALYFCASSVALRGLSGANVLTFGAGSRLTVL.

A single count supports this clone. The chain links TRBV9 to TRBJ2-2; TRBD2 matches 14 bases. The germline V gene encodes CDR1 SGDLS and CDR2 YYNGEE. Trimming took 3 bases from V and 4 from J; bases not matched to a gene: 2. The CDR3 contains 16 residues. This chain's CDR3 is CASSAGTSGSTGELFF. DNA of the CDR3: TGTGCCAGCAGCGCAGGGACTAGCGGGAGCACCGGGGAGCTGTTTTTT.

The chain combines TRBV6-4 with TRBJ1-1; maybe TRBD1 (5 bases). Germline lookup yields CDR1 MRHNA and CDR2 SNTAGT. Trimming stripped 5 bases from V and 5 bases from J, with 15 bases between. The CDR3 extends over 14 amino acids. This CDR3 reads CASSRDQDGTEAFF. The CDR3 DNA is TGTGCCAGCAGTCGGGACCAGGATGGGACTGAAGCTTTCTTT.

The genes are TRBV6-5 and TRBJ1-4, with TRBD1 matching 8 bases. The junction had 5 bases not matched to a gene; V was cut back by 7 bases and J by 7 bases. CDR1 is MNHEY and CDR2 is SVGAGI in the germline V gene. This CDR3 region has 13 residues. CDR3 sequence: CASTRTGSEKLFF. The CDR3 nucleotides are TGTGCCAGCACGCGGACAGGGAGTGAAAAACTGTTTTTT.

The chain recombines TRBV19 with TRBJ1-3; D possibly corresponds to TRBD1 (5 bases). Germline CDR1 reads LNHDA; CDR2 reads SQIVND (reference sequence). Trimming stripped 2 bases from V and 0 bases from J, with 11 bases between. CDR3 size: 16 residues. DNA for the CDR3: TGTGCCAGTAGTATACGGGGGATCAGCTCTGGAAACACCATATATTTT. It codes for CASSIRGISSGNTIYF.

The J gene is TRBJ2-3, the V gene TRBV4-2; D not certain. Germline V lookup: CDR1 LGHNA, CDR2 YNFKEQ. The CDR3 covers 13 residues. V lost 1 base and J lost 5, with 7 bases in between. DNA of the CDR3: TGTGCCAGCAGCCAAGGCGGTCTAGATACGCAGTATTTT. It yields the protein CASSQGGLDTQYF.